Reported below is one T cell receptor (beta chain). Its antigen remains unknown. The V segment lost 5 bases and the J segment 7 bases; nucleotides outside the gene matches: 6. In germline, CDR1 is ENHRY, CDR2 SYGVKD. The CDR3 spans 15 residues. This sample was taken from a study of cytomegalovirus exposure and HLA in healthy donors. The PCR ran on 60 Vbeta and 13 Jbeta primers. Profiled with immunoSEQ multiplex PCR; TCRdb holds only in-frame clones, not every one. This sample yields over 150,000 clones, of which roughly three quarters are seen a single time; about 1.3% belongs to the top ten. Overall study findings and caveats: Indistinguishability led to the exclusion of some V segments, TRBV6-2 and TRBV6-3 included.

This chain uses TRBV10-3 with TRBJ1-6; TRBD1 aligns across 9 bases. The receptor was derived from a man aged 60 to 75 in good health and CMV-seronegative. Sequencing input: PBMCs. CDR3 sequence (DNA): TGTGCCATCAGTATTTCGGACAGGGGCAATTCACCCCTCCACTTT. Translation gives CAISISDRGNSPLHF.